These 30 T cell receptor beta chains originate from one sample sequenced in a study of T cell repertoires in cytomegalovirus infection (dated by TCRdb to between 2018 and 2021). The sequencer listed for this sample is Illumina HiSeq 1500. TCRdb reworked the public reads: Q25 trimming with fastp, MiXCR clone assembly, productive beta chains retained. Under each unique CDR3 protein, matching rows form one entry showing the most common genes and DNA. The sample table records 150,000 to 200,000 distinct CDR3 sequences; 13% to 15% of these occur just once. 27% of the sample lies in the top ten. Sequencing was carried out using PBMCs. The receptors derive from a human donor in good health (CMV status not recorded). Some clones in this sample may be carry-over from other donors' samples.

This clonotype has a count of ten or more. This chain uses TRBV2 with TRBJ1-2; the match to TRBD1 covers 9 bases. Trimming cost V 7 bases and J 6 bases; bases outside gene matches: 15. The CDR3 extends over 16 amino acids. In germline, CDR1 is SNHLY, CDR2 FYNNEI. The CDR3 loop reads CASTGTGIGGRDGYTF. Written as DNA, the CDR3 is TGTGCCAGCACCGGGACAGGGATAGGGGGGAGAGATGGCTACACCTTC.

In this sample, this clonotype turned up many times. The chain links TRBV4-1 to TRBJ1-1; tentatively, D is TRBD1 (5 bases). V gave up 0 bases and J gave up 1 base, with 9 bases separating them. The CDR3 spans 15 residues. Germline V lookup: CDR1 MGHRA, CDR2 YSYEKL. The CDR3, as DNA: TGCGCCAGCAGCCAAGACGACAGATCGAACACTGAAGCTTTCTTT. Translation: CASSQDDRSNTEAFF.

In its sample, this clonotype was seen a few times. V and J are TRBV5-1 and TRBJ1-5, with 11 bases identical to TRBD1. The junction had 10 bases not matched to a gene; V was cut back by 4 bases and J by 1 base. The CDR3 covers 18 residues. Per germline, CDR1 SGHRS and CDR2 YFSETQ. The CDR3 DNA reads as TGCGCCAGCAGCGTCGGAACCGGGACAGGGGGAAGCAATCAGCCCCAGCATTTT. Translated: CASSVGTGTGGSNQPQHF.

This clonotype has a count of ten or more. The chain combines TRBV7-9 with TRBJ1-1, with 7 bases fitting TRBD1. The CDR3 totals 13 residues. J lost 4 bases, V lost 5 bases, and 4 bases had no gene match. Germline lookup yields CDR1 SEHNR and CDR2 FQNEAQ (reference sequence). CDR3 amino acids: CASSLGTVTEAFF. The CDR3 nucleotides read TGTGCCAGCAGCCTAGGGACAGTCACTGAAGCTTTCTTT. Looking up the rest from reference TRBV7-9 and TRBJ1-1 gives the full variable domain: DTGVSQNPRHKITKRGQNVTFRCDPISEHNRLYWYRQTLGQGPEFLTYFQNEAQLEKSRLLSDRFSAERPKGSFSTLEIQRTEQGDSAMYLCASSLGTVTEAFFGQGTRLTVV.

The genes are TRBV6-6 and TRBJ1-2; 11 positions agree with TRBD1. This CDR3 has 14 residues. Germline-derived CDR1 and CDR2 are MNHNY and SVGAGI (reference sequence). After removal of 6 bases from V and 3 bases from J, the junction contained 3 bases not matched to a gene. CDR3 in amino acids: CASRDRGLDYGYTF. The DNA for the CDR3 is TGTGCCAGCAGGGACAGGGGGCTGGACTATGGCTACACCTTC.

This clonotype was counted only a few times. The rearrangement links TRBV18 to TRBJ1-1, with 7 bases that match TRBD1. Germline CDR1 KGHSH, CDR2 LQKENI. J was trimmed by 5 bases and V by 8 bases; bases with no gene match: 5. The length of the CDR3 is 12 residues. CDR3 DNA sequence: TGTGCCAGCCGACAGGGCCAAACTGAAGCTTTCTTT. This translates into CASRQGQTEAFF.

This clonotype has at least ten counts. The chain combines TRBV28 with TRBJ1-5, with 7 bases fitting TRBD1. Germline CDR1 reads MDHEN; CDR2 reads SYDVKM. The V and J ends lost 5 bases and 4 bases, in that order; junction bases with no gene match: 2. CDR3 length equals 13 residues. CDR3 residues: CASSETGNQPQHF. The CDR3 nucleotides read TGTGCCAGCAGTGAGACAGGGAATCAGCCCCAGCATTTT.

In its sample, this clonotype was seen a few times. The genes are TRBV10-3 and TRBJ2-7; D remains unclear. Trimming left V 0 bases short and J 5 bases short, with 8 bases between. Germline V gene lookup returns CDR1 ENHRY and CDR2 SYGVKD. The CDR3 covers 13 residues. The CDR3, as DNA: TGTGCCATCAGTGAGTCGAGTTTCAACGAGCAGTACTTC. Translating gives CAISESSFNEQYF.

This clonotype was observed a few times. The J gene is TRBJ2-1, the V gene TRBV29-1; 11 positions agree with TRBD2. Germline CDR1 and CDR2: SQVTM and ANQGSEA. The ends lost 4 bases at V and 7 bases at J; junction bases unmatched: 12. This CDR3 region has 16 residues. The CDR3 DNA follows: TGCAGCGTTGTCCAGACTAGCGGGGTCCTCAGGAATGAGCAGTTCTTC. Amino acid sequence: CSVVQTSGVLRNEQFF.

This clonotype was seen more than once but under ten times. V gene TRBV6-6 combines with J gene TRBJ1-1; D gene ambiguous. This CDR3 is 15 amino acids long. The V gene lost 4 bases and the J gene lost 3 bases, with 15 bases spanning the gap. Germline V gene data show CDR1 as MNHNY and CDR2 as SVGAGI (reference sequence). CDR3 sequence: CASSSPRVPDTEAFF. The CDR3 region has the DNA TGTGCCAGCAGTTCCCCCCGGGTTCCGGACACTGAAGCTTTCTTT.

This clonotype was seen only a few times. This sequence joins TRBV2 and TRBJ1-5; unclear D gene. V was trimmed by 4 bases and J by 9 bases, leaving 10 bases between them. CDR3 length: 12 amino acids. Per the germline V gene, CDR1 is SNHLY and CDR2 is FYNNEI. CDR3 in DNA: TGTGCCAGCAGTGGATACAGTCGGCCCCAGCATTTT. Translated, it gives CASSGYSRPQHF. The full variable domain, with the rest looked up from reference TRBV2 and TRBJ1-5, is EPEVTQTPSHQVTQMGQEVILRCVPISNHLYFYWYRQILGQKVEFLVSFYNNEISEKSEIFDDQFSVERPDGSNFTLKIRSTKLEDSAMYFCASSGYSRPQHFGDGTRLSIL.

Notes on this clonotype: This may come from a read error, since a much larger clone is one base off. This CDR3 is missing its conserved last phenylalanine or tryptophan, likely due to a read error. The chain joins TRBV7-6 to TRBJ2-2, with 9 bases lining up with TRBD2. V lost 6 bases, J lost 3 bases, and 5 bases stayed unmatched. The CDR3 consists of 15 residues. In germline, CDR1 is SGHVS, CDR2 FNYEAQ. The CDR3 sequence is CASSLAGRDTGELFC. The DNA of the CDR3 is TGTGCCAGCAGTCTAGCGGGAAGGGACACCGGGGAGCTGTTTTGT.

This clonotype was detected ten times or more. The chain links TRBV12-3 or TRBV12-4 to TRBJ1-1, with D possibly TRBD1 on 5 matching bases. With 6 bases removed from V and 11 bases from J, the gap between germline ends came to 13 bases. The CDR3 runs to 11 residues. As DNA, the CDR3 is TGTGCCAGCAGAACAGGTACCGACGCTTTCTTT. It is translated as CASRTGTDAFF.

About this clonotype: This may be a read error: a much more frequent sequence differs by one nucleotide. V is TRBV10-3 and J is TRBJ1-1; 7 bases line up with TRBD1. This CDR3 has 14 residues. The germline gives CDR1 ENHRY, CDR2 SYGVKD. The CDR3 protein is CAFSPDRENTEAFF. CDR3 DNA sequence: TGTGCCTTCAGTCCCGACAGGGAGAACACTGAAGCTTTCTTT.

This clonotype was observed at least ten times. This rearrangement joins TRBV7-3 to TRBJ2-3, with 9 bases fitting TRBD2. Germline values: CDR1 SGHTA, CDR2 FQGTGA. Trimming removed 3 bases from V and 2 bases from J; junction bases left unmatched: 3. The CDR3 is 15 residues long. This chain's CDR3 is CASSFGGRATDTQYF. In DNA, the CDR3 is TGTGCCAGCAGCTTCGGCGGGAGGGCCACAGATACGCAGTATTTT.

This clonotype turned up a few times. The rearrangement joins TRBV27 to TRBJ2-2; no definite D call. The CDR3 covers 12 residues. In germline, CDR1 is MNHEY, CDR2 SMNVEV (reference sequence). With 6 bases removed from V and 4 bases from J, the gap between germline ends came to 6 bases. The CDR3 here is CASRRSTGELFF. Here the CDR3 DNA reads TGTGCCAGCAGGCGCAGCACCGGGGAGCTGTTTTTT.

V is TRBV23-1 and J is TRBJ1-1; D not resolved. TRBV23-1 has ORF status, its function being uncertain. This CDR3 has 15 residues. V lost 6 bases to trimming and J lost 6 bases, with 20 bases between them. In nucleotides, the CDR3 is TGCGCCAGCAGACATCCCCGAGACCGGGATCCTGAAGCTTTCTTT. It is translated as CASRHPRDRDPEAFF.

The chain carries TRBV6-2 or TRBV6-3 and TRBJ1-4; D call uncertain. Germline CDR1 reads MNHEY; CDR2 reads SVGEGT. CDR3 length: 16 amino acids. With 6 bases removed from V and 2 bases from J, the gap between germline ends came to 16 bases. The CDR3 nucleotides read TGTGCCAGCAGCCCGGACGGGTTCTCCACTAATGAAAAACTGTTTTTT. It codes for CASSPDGFSTNEKLFF.

J is TRBJ1-1 and V is TRBV10-3, with TRBD1 identical over 8 bases. Germline-derived CDR1 and CDR2 are ENHRY and SYGVKD. The CDR3 totals 15 residues. Trimming took 4 bases from V and 1 from J; bases not matched to a gene: 5. The CDR3 region is CAISGPDRGNTEAFF. The CDR3 DNA reads as TGTGCCATCAGTGGGCCCGACAGGGGGAACACTGAAGCTTTCTTT.

Ten or more counts support this clonotype. The rearrangement uses TRBV7-9 and TRBJ1-5, with 7 bases lining up with TRBD1. This CDR3 is built from 14 residues. V gave up 5 bases and J gave up 1 base; unmatched junction bases: 2. From germline, CDR1 is SEHNR and CDR2 FQNEAQ (reference sequence). DNA of the CDR3: TGTGCCAGCAGCGCGACAGGGAGCAATCAGCCCCAGCATTTT. Its protein is CASSATGSNQPQHF. Variable domain in full (rest from reference TRBV7-9 and TRBJ1-5): DTGVSQNPRHKITKRGQNVTFRCDPISEHNRLYWYRQTLGQGPEFLTYFQNEAQLEKSRLLSDRFSAERPKGSFSTLEIQRTEQGDSAMYLCASSATGSNQPQHFGDGTRLSIL.

This clonotype has a handful of counts. This rearrangement joins TRBV19 to TRBJ2-3; no firm D call. CDR1 and CDR2 (germline): LNHDA, SQIVND (reference sequence). Trimming shortened V by 3 bases and J by 6 bases, and 4 bases separated the two germline ends. The CDR3 sequence is 11 residues long. The CDR3 bases are TGTGCCAGTAGTATGGGGGATACGCAGTATTTT. It yields the protein CASSMGDTQYF.

Ten or more counts support this clonotype. The chain joins TRBV7-2 to TRBJ1-2, with 12 bases identical to TRBD1. Germline values: CDR1 SGHTA, CDR2 FQGNSA. The CDR3 is 14 amino acids. J gave up 12 bases and V 3 bases, and 8 bases lay outside the gene matches. CDR3 protein: CASSFRGGQGAHTF. CDR3 bases: TGTGCCAGCAGCTTTAGGGGGGGACAGGGGGCGCACACCTTC. Filled out from reference TRBV7-2 and TRBJ1-2, the complete variable domain reads GAGVSQSPSNKVTEKGKDVELRCDPISGHTALYWYRQSLGQGLEFLIYFQGNSAPDKSGLPSDRFSAERTGGSVSTLTIQRTQQEDSAVYLCASSFRGGQGAHTFGSGTRLTVV.

This clonotype has only a few counts. The gene calls are TRBV7-8 and TRBJ1-2, with D possibly matching TRBD1 (5 bases). This CDR3 comprises 13 residues. Germline CDR1 is SGHVS and CDR2 is FQNEAQ. The ends were cut back, 2 bases at V and 6 bases at J, with 10 bases in the middle. The CDR3 bases are TGTGCCAGCAGCTTATTTTCGGGGGATGGCTACACCTTC. Translating gives CASSLFSGDGYTF.

The genes are TRBV19 and TRBJ1-5, with TRBD1 matching over 7 bases. V shed 5 bases and J 8 bases; nucleotides not matched to a gene: 18. This CDR3 has 17 amino acids. Germline-derived CDR1 and CDR2 are LNHDA and SQIVND (reference sequence). CDR3: CASSSHSGTVTEKPQHF. In nucleotides, the CDR3 is TGTGCCAGTAGTTCTCATTCCGGGACAGTCACGGAGAAGCCCCAGCATTTT. Filled out from reference TRBV19 and TRBJ1-5, the complete variable domain reads DGGITQSPKYLFRKEGQNVTLSCEQNLNHDAMYWYRQDPGQGLRLIYYSQIVNDFQKGDIAEGYSVSREKKESFPLTVTSAQKNPTAFYLCASSSHSGTVTEKPQHFGDGTRLSIL.

The gene calls are TRBV5-4 and TRBJ1-2, with 7 positions matching TRBD1. This CDR3 contains 14 residues. J gave up 5 bases and V 4 bases, and 8 bases lay outside the gene matches. Germline CDR1 and CDR2: SGHNT and YYREEE (reference sequence). CDR3 nucleotides: TGTGCCAGCAGCCACGCAGGGGGTCAATATGGCTACACCTTC. Its translation: CASSHAGGQYGYTF.

This clonotype came up a few times. The rearrangement uses TRBV5-4 and TRBJ2-3, with TRBD2 matching over 9 bases. The germline CDR1 and CDR2 sequences are SGHNT and YYREEE (reference sequence). The length of the CDR3 is 16 residues. The V segment lost 4 bases and the J segment 4 bases; nucleotides outside the gene matches: 10. As DNA, the CDR3 is TGTGCCAGCAGCCGTCCTACAAGCGGGGGGCCAGATACGCAGTATTTT. It is translated as CASSRPTSGGPDTQYF.

This clonotype was recorded many times. The rearrangement uses TRBV7-8 and TRBJ2-6; 13 bases fit TRBD2. The germline CDR1 and CDR2 sequences are SGHVS and FQNEAQ. The length of the CDR3 is 21 residues. V lost 3 bases and J lost 0; bases outside the gene matches: 11. CDR3 loop: CASSFSRTSGSRGSGANVLTF. CDR3 sequence (DNA): TGTGCCAGCAGCTTCAGTCGGACTAGCGGGAGTAGAGGCTCTGGGGCCAACGTCCTGACTTTC.

This clonotype was counted between two and nine times. The rearrangement joins TRBV7-9 to TRBJ2-7; D is undetermined. CDR1 and CDR2 from the germline V gene are SEHNR and FQNEAQ (reference sequence). This CDR3 region has 15 residues. V was cut by 4 bases and J by 3 bases, with 16 bases left in between. The CDR3 DNA reads as TGTGCCAGCAGCTCAACTGGGTCCACCGACTACGAGCAGTACTTC. Protein sequence: CASSSTGSTDYEQYF.

In its sample, this clonotype was seen many times. V usage is TRBV7-9 and J usage is TRBJ2-7; 9 bases fit TRBD2. Looked up from germline, CDR1 is SEHNR and CDR2 is FQNEAQ (reference sequence). V was pared by 5 bases and J by 6 bases, with 5 bases of the junction left unmatched. This CDR3 has 13 amino acids. The CDR3 here is CASSVGTSTEQYF. Written as DNA, the CDR3 is TGTGCCAGCAGCGTAGGGACTAGCACCGAGCAGTACTTC.

The V gene is TRBV4-1, the J gene TRBJ2-1; D uncertain. There are 17 residues in the CDR3. In germline, CDR1 is MGHRA, CDR2 YSYEKL. V lost 1 base, J lost 5 bases, and 18 bases lay in between. The DNA for the CDR3 is TGCGCCAGCAGCCAAGTCGGCGGCCGGTCCTACGACAATGAGCAGTTCTTC. This codes for CASSQVGGRSYDNEQFF.